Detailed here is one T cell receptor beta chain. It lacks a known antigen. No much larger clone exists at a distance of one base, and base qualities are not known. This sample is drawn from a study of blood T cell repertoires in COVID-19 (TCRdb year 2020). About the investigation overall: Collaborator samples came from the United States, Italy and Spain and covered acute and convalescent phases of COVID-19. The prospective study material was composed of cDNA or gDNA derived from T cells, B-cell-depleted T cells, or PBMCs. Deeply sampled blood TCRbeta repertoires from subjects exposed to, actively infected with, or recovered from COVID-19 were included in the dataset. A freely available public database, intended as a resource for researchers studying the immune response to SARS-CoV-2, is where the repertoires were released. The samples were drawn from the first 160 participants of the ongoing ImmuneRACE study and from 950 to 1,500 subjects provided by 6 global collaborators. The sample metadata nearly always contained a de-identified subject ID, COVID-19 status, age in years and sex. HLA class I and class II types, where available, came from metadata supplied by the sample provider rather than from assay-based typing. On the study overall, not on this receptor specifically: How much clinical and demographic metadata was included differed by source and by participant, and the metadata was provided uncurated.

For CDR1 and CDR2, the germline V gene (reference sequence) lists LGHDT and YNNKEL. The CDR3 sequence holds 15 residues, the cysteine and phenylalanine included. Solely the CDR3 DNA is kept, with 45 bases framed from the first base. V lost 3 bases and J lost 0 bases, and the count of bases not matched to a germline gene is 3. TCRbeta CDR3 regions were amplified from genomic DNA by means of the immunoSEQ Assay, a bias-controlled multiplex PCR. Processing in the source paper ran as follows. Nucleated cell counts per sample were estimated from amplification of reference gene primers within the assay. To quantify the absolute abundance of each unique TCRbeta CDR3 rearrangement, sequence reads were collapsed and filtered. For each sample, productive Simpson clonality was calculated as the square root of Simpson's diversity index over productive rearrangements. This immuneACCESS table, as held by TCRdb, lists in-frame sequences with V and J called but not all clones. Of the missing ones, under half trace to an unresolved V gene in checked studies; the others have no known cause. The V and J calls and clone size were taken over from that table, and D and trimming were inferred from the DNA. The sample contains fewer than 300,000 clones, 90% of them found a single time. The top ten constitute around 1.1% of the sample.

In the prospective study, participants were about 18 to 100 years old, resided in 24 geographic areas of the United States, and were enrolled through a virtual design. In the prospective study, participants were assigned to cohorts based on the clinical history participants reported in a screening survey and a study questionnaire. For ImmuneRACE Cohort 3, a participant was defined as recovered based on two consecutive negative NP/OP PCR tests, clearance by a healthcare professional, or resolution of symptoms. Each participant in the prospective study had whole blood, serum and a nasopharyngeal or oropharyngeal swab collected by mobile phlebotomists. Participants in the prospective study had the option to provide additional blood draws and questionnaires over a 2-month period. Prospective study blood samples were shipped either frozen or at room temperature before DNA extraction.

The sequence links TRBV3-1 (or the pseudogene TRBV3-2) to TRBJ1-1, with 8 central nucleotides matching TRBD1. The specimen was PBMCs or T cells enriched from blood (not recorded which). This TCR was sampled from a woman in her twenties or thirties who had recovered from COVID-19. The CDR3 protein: CASSHRQGLNTEAFF. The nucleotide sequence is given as TGTGCCAGCAGCCACAGACAGGGGTTGAACACTGAAGCTTTCTTT.